This T cell receptor (beta chain) appears in the sequencing data of a study of Ad26.COV2.S vaccination and SARS-CoV-2 variants. Study context: In the study, Ad26.COV2.S was injected intramuscularly once, or twice 56 days apart.

TCRdb keeps only in-frame clones here, not all; method: immunoSEQ multiplex PCR. The sample lists 400,000 to 450,000 clones, 90% occurring once. From germline, CDR1 is SEHNR and CDR2 FQNEAQ (reference sequence). This CDR3 is built from 12 residues. Trimming took off 4 bases at V and 4 bases at J, with 8 bases between the two ends. Study-wide points: Once vaccination had occurred, spike-specific CD8+ and CD4+ T cell responses reportedly showed substantial breadth.

In regard to this clone: Its specificity is not known.

Described treatment: some 19 received Ad26.COV2.S at low or high dose, single or two shots; 5 received placebo; per-sample allocation not given. Samples analyzed were those drawn on day 63 after the first vaccine or placebo injection. Ad26.COV2.S expressed prefusion-stabilized spike from the original Wuhan strain. This TCR came from a person between 18 and 60 years old who received the Ad26.COV2.S COVID-19 vaccine or a placebo. The material sequenced was peripheral blood, taken in a trial of Ad26.COV2.S vaccine versus placebo. The chain carries TRBV7-9 and TRBJ2-7; unclear D gene. In nucleotides, the CDR3 is TGTGCCAGCAGCTCCAGACCGTACGAGCAGTACTTC. Translation: CASSSRPYEQYF.